Included here is one T cell receptor (beta chain) sequence, with context. Which antigen it targets is not known. The method was 5' RACE. For each TCR library, roughly 3,600 ng of total RNA was used. For each sample, cDNA was synthesized in eight separate reactions using SMARTScribe reverse transcriptase. During cDNA synthesis, template switching introduced unique molecular identifiers that contained a 6-nucleotide sample barcode. TCRalpha and TCRbeta cDNA was amplified in two nested PCRs of approximately 17 and 9 cycles, and bead purification was carried out after each PCR. Before amplification, cDNA was treated with uracil DNA-glycosylase and purified using the QIAquick PCR purification kit. In the second PCR, Illumina TruSeq-compatible adapters and sample-specific barcodes were added. Library quality and concentration were checked on TapeStation and Qubit, and libraries were pooled at around 5 ng each. Sequencing of the pooled libraries was done on an Illumina HiSeq2500 single-index Rapid Run using custom sequencing primers and 2 x 100 bp reads. As for the original processing: MiGEC version 1.2.6 was used for UMI-based consensus assembly, which corrected PCR and sequencing errors. MiXCR version 2.1.1 was used to carry out V(D)J alignment, clonotype assembly and CDR3 extraction. To normalise gene usage, clonotype sharing and MAIT/NKT TCR abundance, the top 1000, 10 000 and 20 000 clonotypes in each sample were analysed. After downsampling to 27 000 UMIs, diversity was calculated as the inverse Simpson index using the vegan R package. Paired Mann-Whitney U tests were applied to discordant twin pairs, with Benjamini-Hochberg correction for multiple testing. The reads went through TCRdb reprocessing, and each CDR3 protein sequence gets one entry with no DNA. Here the V and J calls rest on TCRdb's processing, not on the authors' analysis. The table kept for this sample lists approximately 100,000 distinct CDR3 sequences. Jointly, the top ten make up less than 2% of the sample.

The data were obtained in a study of monozygotic twins with inflammatory bowel disease (dated by TCRdb to the late 2010s). As for the study more broadly: The full study comprised 28 monozygotic twin pairs: nine German pairs (four IBD-concordant, five IBD-discordant) and 19 IBD-discordant Danish pairs. Disease-associated traits were sought mainly through comparisons between IBD patients and their genetically identical healthy co-twins within discordant pairs. Each individual had, on average, about 151 000 unique TCRalpha sequences and 181 000 unique TCRbeta sequences available for analysis. Beyond this particular receptor, the publication reports: The analysis was unable to tell different T cell subtypes apart. IBD patients had lower TCRbeta repertoire diversity, measured by the inverse Simpson index, than their healthy co-twins. No single strong signal or clonotype linked to IBD turned up in the results, so the idea that one exists was not supported. Compared with healthy twins, IBD patients shared fewer clonotypes with other individuals, and the difference was most pronounced in patients with signs of disease activity. Background noise and inter-individual variability may have been introduced into the repertoires by the differing immunosuppressive treatments among patients. Repertoire similarity did not differ between concordant and discordant twins, which could be due to limited statistical power.

From each donor, a roughly 2.3 ml peripheral blood sample was drawn into PAXgene tubes and stored at -80 degrees C. Without T cell sorting, total RNA was isolated from whole blood using the PAXgene blood miRNA kit on an automated QIAcube. Peripheral blood from monozygotic twin pairs, either concordant or discordant for inflammatory bowel disease, underwent deep TCRalpha and TCRbeta repertoire profiling that used unique molecular barcoding. Smoking habits were recorded for all twin pairs, and each individual was classified as a current, former or never smoker. CDR1 SGDLS and CDR2 YYNGEE are derived from the germline V gene. The CDR3 sequence holds 14 residues, the cysteine and phenylalanine included. DNA is not recorded here.

This clonotype originated in a human donor with ulcerative colitis or Crohn's disease, or a healthy co-twin of an affected twin (not recorded which). The sequencing input was blood. The chain was built from TRBV9 and TRBJ1-5; with no DNA, the TCRdb D assignment of TRBD1 cannot be verified. The CDR3 is CASSPQDGLGPQHF.